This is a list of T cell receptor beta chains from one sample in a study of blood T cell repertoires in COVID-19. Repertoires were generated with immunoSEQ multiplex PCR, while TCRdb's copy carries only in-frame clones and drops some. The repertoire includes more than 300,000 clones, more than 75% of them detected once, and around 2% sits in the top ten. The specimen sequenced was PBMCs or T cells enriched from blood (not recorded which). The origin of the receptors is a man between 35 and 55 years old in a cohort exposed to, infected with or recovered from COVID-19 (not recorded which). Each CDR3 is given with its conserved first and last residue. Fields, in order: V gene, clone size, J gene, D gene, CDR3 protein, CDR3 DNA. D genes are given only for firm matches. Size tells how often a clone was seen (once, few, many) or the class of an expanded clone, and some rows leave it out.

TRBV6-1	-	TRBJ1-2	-	CASSEGGSGYYGYTF	TGTGCCAGCAGTGAGGGGGGGTCCGGATACTATGGCTACACCTTC
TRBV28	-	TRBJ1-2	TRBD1	CASSSTDRHYGYTF	TGTGCCAGCAGTTCAACGGACAGGCACTATGGCTACACCTTC
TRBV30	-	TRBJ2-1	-	CAWSVGSGWVFF	TGTGCCTGGAGTGTGGGTTCCGGGTGGGTGTTCTTC
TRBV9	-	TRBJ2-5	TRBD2	CASNSGGSWETQYF	TGTGCCAGCAACTCCGGGGGGTCCTGGGAGACCCAGTACTTC
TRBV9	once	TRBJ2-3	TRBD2	CASSVAASGSKDTQYF	TGTGCCAGCAGCGTAGCCGCTAGCGGGAGCAAAGATACGCAGTATTTT
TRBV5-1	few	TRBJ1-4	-	CASSFTEGEEKLFF	TGCGCCAGCAGCTTCACCGAAGGAGAAGAAAAACTGTTTTTT
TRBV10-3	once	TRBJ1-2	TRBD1	CAISDNRGRSGGYTF	TGTGCCATCAGTGATAACAGGGGGCGTAGTGGTGGCTACACCTTC
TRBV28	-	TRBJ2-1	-	CASSVRGEQFF	TGTGCCAGCAGTGTCAGGGGTGAGCAGTTCTTC
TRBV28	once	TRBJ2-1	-	CASSFLGLYNEQFF	TGTGCCAGCAGTTTTTTGGGGCTGTACAATGAGCAGTTCTTC
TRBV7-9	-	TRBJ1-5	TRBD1	CASSELGTGNQPQHF	TGTGCCAGCAGTGAATTAGGGACAGGTAATCAGCCCCAGCATTTT
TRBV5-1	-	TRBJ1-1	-	CASSTAGGVTEAFF	TGCGCCAGCAGCACCGCGGGGGGCGTGACTGAAGCTTTCTTT
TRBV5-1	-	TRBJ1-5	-	CASSLGGGNQPQHF	TGCGCCAGCAGCTTGGGAGGAGGCAATCAGCCCCAGCATTTT
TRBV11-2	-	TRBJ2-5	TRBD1	CASSLDLGTGWETQYF	TGTGCCAGCAGCTTAGATCTGGGGACAGGGTGGGAGACCCAGTACTTC
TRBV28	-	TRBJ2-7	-	CASSFQGGASYEQYF	TGTGCCAGCAGCTTCCAGGGGGGAGCGTCCTACGAGCAGTACTTC
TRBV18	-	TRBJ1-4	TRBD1	CASSLRTGPTNEKLFF	TGTGCCAGCTCACTCCGGACAGGACCAACTAATGAAAAACTGTTTTTT
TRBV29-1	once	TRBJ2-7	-	CSVRLDTYYEQYF	TGCAGCGTTAGGCTGGACACCTACTACGAGCAGTACTTC
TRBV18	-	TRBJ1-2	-	CASSPITGINYGYTF	TGTGCCAGCTCACCAATCACAGGGATTAACTATGGCTACACCTTC
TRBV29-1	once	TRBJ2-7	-	CSVEGGQNSYEQYF	TGCAGCGTTGAGGGGGGACAGAACTCCTACGAGCAGTACTTC
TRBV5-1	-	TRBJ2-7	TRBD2	CASSRGGMASYEQYF	TGCGCCAGCAGCCGGGGGGGAATGGCCTCCTACGAGCAGTACTTC
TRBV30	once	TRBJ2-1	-	CAWSVIAEQFF	TGTGCCTGGAGTGTTATAGCGGAGCAGTTCTTC
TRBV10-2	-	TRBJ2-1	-	CASSEARINEQFF	TGCGCCAGCAGTGAGGCTAGAATCAATGAGCAGTTCTTC
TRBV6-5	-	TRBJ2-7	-	CASSYQGSSKVEQYF	TGTGCCAGCAGTTACCAGGGTAGTAGTAAGGTGGAGCAGTACTTC
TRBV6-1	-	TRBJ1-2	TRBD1	CASSDRGTAGYTF	TGTGCCAGCAGTGACAGGGGGACGGCTGGCTACACCTTC
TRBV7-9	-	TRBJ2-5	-	CASNRGRETQYF	TGTGCCAGCAACCGGGGTCGCGAGACCCAGTACTTC
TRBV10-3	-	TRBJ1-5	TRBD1	CAIGRRGTEGNQPQHF	TGTGCCATCGGCAGGCGAGGGACAGAGGGGAATCAGCCCCAGCATTTT
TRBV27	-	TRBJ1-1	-	CASSLKGRTEAFF	TGTGCCAGCAGTTTAAAGGGGCGTACTGAAGCTTTCTTT
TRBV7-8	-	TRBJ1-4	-	CASRSGLVGEKLFF	TGTGCCAGCAGATCAGGGTTAGTCGGTGAAAAACTGTTTTTT
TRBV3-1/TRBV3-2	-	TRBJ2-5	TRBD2	CASSQTTSGKETQYF	TGTGCCAGCAGCCAAACGACTAGCGGAAAAGAGACCCAGTACTTC
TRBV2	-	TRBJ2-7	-	CASTRGSEQYF	TGTGCCAGCACCCGGGGGAGCGAGCAGTACTTC
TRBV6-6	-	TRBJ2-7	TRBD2	CASSYLAGVGAYEQYF	TGTGCCAGCAGTTATTTAGCGGGAGTTGGGGCCTACGAGCAGTACTTC
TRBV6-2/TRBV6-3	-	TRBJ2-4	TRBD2	CASSYSPGLAGGSGKNIQYF	TGTGCCAGCAGTTACTCTCCGGGGCTAGCGGGAGGAAGTGGCAAAAACATTCAGTACTTC
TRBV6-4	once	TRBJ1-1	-	CASSQTRENTEAFF	TGTGCCAGCAGCCAAACCAGGGAGAACACTGAAGCTTTCTTT
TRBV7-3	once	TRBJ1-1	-	CASSSGPGLNEAFF	TGTGCCAGCAGCTCGGGACCGGGACTGAACGAAGCTTTCTTT
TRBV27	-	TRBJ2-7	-	CASKRGTGAYEQYF	TGTGCCAGCAAAAGAGGGACTGGAGCCTACGAGCAGTACTTC
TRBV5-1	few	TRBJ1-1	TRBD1	CASSQGQTRGTEAFF	TGCGCCAGCAGCCAGGGACAGACCCGGGGCACTGAAGCTTTCTTT
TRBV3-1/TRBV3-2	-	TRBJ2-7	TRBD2	CASSQDRVREAQYF	TGTGCCAGCAGCCAAGATCGGGTACGGGAGGCCCAGTACTTC
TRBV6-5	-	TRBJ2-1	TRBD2	CASSYAGGDYNEQFF	TGTGCCAGCAGTTACGCGGGAGGGGACTACAATGAGCAGTTCTTC
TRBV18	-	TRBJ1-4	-	CASSQGVNEKLFF	TGTGCCAGCTCACAGGGGGTTAATGAAAAACTGTTTTTT
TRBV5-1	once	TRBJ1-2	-	CASSPGSYTF	TGCGCCAGCAGCCCAGGGTCCTACACCTTC
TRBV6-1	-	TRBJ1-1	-	CASSERRQSEAFF	TGTGCCAGCAGTGAGCGGCGGCAGTCTGAAGCTTTCTTT
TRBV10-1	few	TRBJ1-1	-	CASSNRPGTEAFF	TGCGCCAGCAGTAACCGCCCGGGGACTGAAGCTTTCTTT
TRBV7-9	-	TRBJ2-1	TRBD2	CASSPPGGRAANEQFF	TGTGCCAGCAGCCCACCTGGCGGGAGGGCCGCCAATGAGCAGTTCTTC
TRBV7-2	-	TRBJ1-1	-	CASSLAGTGGRAFF	TGTGCCAGCAGCTTAGCAGGGACTGGAGGTAGAGCTTTCTTT
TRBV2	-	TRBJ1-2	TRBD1	CASSVTGQGGYGYTF	TGTGCCAGCAGTGTCACCGGACAGGGAGGATATGGCTACACCTTC
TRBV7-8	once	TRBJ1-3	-	CASSLSAFRSGNTIYF	TGTGCCAGCAGCTTATCAGCGTTCCGCTCTGGAAACACCATATATTTT
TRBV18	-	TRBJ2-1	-	CASSRLAASRGLHNEQFF	TGTGCCAGCTCACGGTTAGCGGCGTCTCGTGGTTTACACAATGAGCAGTTCTTC
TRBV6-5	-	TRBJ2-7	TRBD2	CASSYIAGADEQYF	TGTGCCAGCAGTTACATTGCGGGAGCCGACGAGCAGTACTTC
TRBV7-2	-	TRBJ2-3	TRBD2	CASSLRLAGGRADTQYF	TGTGCCAGCAGCCTAAGACTAGCGGGAGGGAGGGCAGATACGCAGTATTTT
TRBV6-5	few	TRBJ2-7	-	CASRFSGASYEQYF	TGTGCCAGCAGATTTAGCGGAGCGTCCTACGAGCAGTACTTC
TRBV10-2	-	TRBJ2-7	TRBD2	CASSELAGPYEQYF	TGCGCCAGCAGTGAACTAGCGGGACCATACGAGCAGTACTTC
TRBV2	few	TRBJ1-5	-	CASSDRGVGQPQHF	TGTGCCAGCAGTGACAGGGGAGTTGGCCAGCCCCAGCATTTT
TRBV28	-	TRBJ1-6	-	CASSDGNSPLHF	TGTGCCAGCAGTGACGGGAATTCACCCCTCCACTTT
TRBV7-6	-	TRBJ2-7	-	CASSDSNYEQYF	TGTGCCAGCAGTGACAGCAACTACGAGCAGTACTTC
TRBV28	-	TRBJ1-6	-	CASSRNLVRGNSPLHF	TGTGCCAGCAGTAGAAACCTAGTACGGGGGAATTCACCCCTCCACTTT
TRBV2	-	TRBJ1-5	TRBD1	CASRGDRGHNQPQHF	TGTGCCAGCAGAGGGGACAGGGGACACAATCAGCCCCAGCATTTT